One T cell receptor (beta chain) is described in this entry. Antigen: not known. The data belong to a study of T cell repertoires in cytomegalovirus infection. On the study more broadly: Indicated by public TCR beta signatures were CMV infection and matching HLA type.

A single record per CDR3 protein comes from TCRdb applying MiXCR to the reads. The table lists fewer than 200,000 distinct CDR3 sequences, approximately 19% of them singletons. V dropped 3 bases and J dropped 9; count of bases not matched to a gene: 10. This CDR3 is 14 amino acids long. Per germline, CDR1 KGHSH and CDR2 LQKENI. Broader study findings: Identification of carriers of CMV plus the relevant HLA was performed using cumulative public TCR beta family frequency. HLA-C-restricted CMV-specific TCR beta clonotypes were dominant in the ex vivo response.

The source is a human donor in good health (CMV status not recorded). Some clones in this sample may be carry-over from other donors' samples. The specimen was PBMCs. The chain employs TRBV18 and TRBJ1-2, with 7 bases fitting TRBD1. CDR3 sequence reads: CASSPDRVPQRYTF. CDR3 nucleotide sequence: TGTGCCAGCTCACCCGACAGGGTGCCGCAACGCTACACCTTC.